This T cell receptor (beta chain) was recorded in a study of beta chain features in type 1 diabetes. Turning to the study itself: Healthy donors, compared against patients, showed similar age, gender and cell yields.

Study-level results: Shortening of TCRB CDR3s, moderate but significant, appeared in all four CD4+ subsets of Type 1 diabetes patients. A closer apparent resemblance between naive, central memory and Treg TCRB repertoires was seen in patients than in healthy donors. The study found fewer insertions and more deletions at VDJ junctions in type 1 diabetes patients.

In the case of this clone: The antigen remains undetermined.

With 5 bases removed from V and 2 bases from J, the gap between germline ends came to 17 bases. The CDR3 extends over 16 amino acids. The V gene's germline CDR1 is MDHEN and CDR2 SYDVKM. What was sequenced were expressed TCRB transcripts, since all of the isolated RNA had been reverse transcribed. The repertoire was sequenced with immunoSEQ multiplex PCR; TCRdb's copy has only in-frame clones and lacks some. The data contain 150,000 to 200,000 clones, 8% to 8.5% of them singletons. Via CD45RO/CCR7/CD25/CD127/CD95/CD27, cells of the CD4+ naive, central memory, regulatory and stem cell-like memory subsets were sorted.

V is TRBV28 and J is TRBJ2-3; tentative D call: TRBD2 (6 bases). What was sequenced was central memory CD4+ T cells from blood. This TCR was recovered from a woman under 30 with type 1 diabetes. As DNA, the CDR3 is TGTGCCAGCAGTGGTGCCTTGGTAGCGGTCACAGATACGCAGTATTTT. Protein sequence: CASSGALVAVTDTQYF. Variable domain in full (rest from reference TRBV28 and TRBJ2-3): DVKVTQSSRYLVKRTGEKVFLECVQDMDHENMFWYRQDPGLGLRLIYFSYDVKMKEKGDIPEGYSVSREKKERFSLILESASTNQTSMYLCASSGALVAVTDTQYFGPGTRLTVL.